These T cell receptor beta chains were read from a single sample in a study of beta chain features in type 1 diabetes. Assay: immunoSEQ multiplex PCR; the TCRdb copy retains only in-frame clones and omits some. The table shows a few hundred thousand clones, with around 13% occurring only once. Sequencing was performed on naive CD4+ T cells from blood. Every receptor here comes from a woman under 30 with type 1 diabetes. The CDR3 runs from the conserved cysteine through the conserved F or W. The D gene is left open where the match is weak. Expanded clones are given a class, and other clones once, few, many or no size at all.

clone size: few; D gene: NA; J gene: TRBJ2-7; V gene: TRBV15; CDR3 DNA: TGTGCCACCAGCAGTCCCCGAGGCGAGCAGTACTTC; CDR3 protein: CATSSPRGEQYF
clone size: NA; D gene: NA; J gene: TRBJ2-7; V gene: TRBV5-4; CDR3 DNA: TGTGCCAGCAGCACCCCAGAGGGCTCCTACGAGCAGTACTTC; CDR3 protein: CASSTPEGSYEQYF
clone size: NA; D gene: NA; J gene: TRBJ2-1; V gene: TRBV6-5; CDR3 DNA: TGTGCCAGCACCTTCGGGTATGAGCAGTTCTTC; CDR3 protein: CASTFGYEQFF
clone size: NA; D gene: NA; J gene: TRBJ1-3; V gene: TRBV11-3; CDR3 DNA: TGTGCCAGCAGCTTACGGAGGGTAGCTGGAAACACCATATATTTT; CDR3 protein: CASSLRRVAGNTIYF
clone size: few; D gene: NA; J gene: TRBJ2-1; V gene: TRBV7-2; CDR3 DNA: TGTGCCAGCAGCCCGAGACAGTACAATGAGCAGTTCTTC; CDR3 protein: CASSPRQYNEQFF
clone size: few; D gene: NA; J gene: TRBJ1-2; V gene: TRBV9; CDR3 DNA: TGTGCCAGCAGCCCCCCGGGACAACACCTCACCGGAGATGGCTACACCTTC; CDR3 protein: CASSPPGQHLTGDGYTF
clone size: few; D gene: TRBD2; J gene: TRBJ2-1; V gene: TRBV7-9; CDR3 DNA: TGTGCCAGCAGCCGGGGGGGCCTCCAAGACAATGAGCAGTTCTTC; CDR3 protein: CASSRGGLQDNEQFF
clone size: few; D gene: NA; J gene: TRBJ2-2; V gene: TRBV5-1; CDR3 DNA: TGCGCCAGCAGCTCCACAGTTGGCTCCGGGGAGCTGTTTTTT; CDR3 protein: CASSSTVGSGELFF
clone size: NA; D gene: TRBD2; J gene: TRBJ2-7; V gene: TRBV5-4; CDR3 DNA: TGTGCCAGCAGCTTGGGGCGGGAGCTCAACGAGCAGTACTTC; CDR3 protein: CASSLGRELNEQYF
clone size: NA; D gene: NA; J gene: TRBJ1-2; V gene: TRBV7-9; CDR3 DNA: TGTGCCAGCAGCTTAGCCCCGGGTGGCTACACCTTC; CDR3 protein: CASSLAPGGYTF
clone size: NA; D gene: NA; J gene: TRBJ2-3; V gene: TRBV7-9; CDR3 DNA: TGTGCCAGCAGCCTAACCAGGGGGGACCGAGATACGCAGTATTTT; CDR3 protein: CASSLTRGDRDTQYF
clone size: NA; D gene: TRBD1; J gene: TRBJ2-1; V gene: TRBV6-4; CDR3 DNA: TGTGCCAGCGGTACAGGGGGTGGTGAGCAGTTCTTC; CDR3 protein: CASGTGGGEQFF
clone size: NA; D gene: TRBD2; J gene: TRBJ2-7; V gene: TRBV29-1; CDR3 DNA: TGCAGCGTTGAAGCTGGACTAGCGGGGCCTACCTACGAGCAGTACTTC; CDR3 protein: CSVEAGLAGPTYEQYF
clone size: NA; D gene: NA; J gene: TRBJ1-1; V gene: TRBV2; CDR3 DNA: TGTGCCAGCAGTGATGCGGACACTGAAGCTTTCTTT; CDR3 protein: CASSDADTEAFF
clone size: NA; D gene: TRBD2; J gene: TRBJ2-1; V gene: TRBV12-5; CDR3 DNA: TGTGCTAGTGGACCCCCCAACTTGGCGGGACGGGGGGGTGAGCAGTTCTTC; CDR3 protein: CASGPPNLAGRGGEQFF
clone size: few; D gene: NA; J gene: TRBJ1-1; V gene: TRBV2; CDR3 DNA: TGTGCCAGCAGTTTTAGTGGGAACACTGAAGCTTTCTTT; CDR3 protein: CASSFSGNTEAFF
clone size: few; D gene: NA; J gene: TRBJ2-3; V gene: TRBV18; CDR3 DNA: TGTGCCAGCTCACAGATCGCGGGGAAGCCCACAGATACGCAGTATTTT; CDR3 protein: CASSQIAGKPTDTQYF
clone size: NA; D gene: NA; J gene: TRBJ2-3; V gene: TRBV27; CDR3 DNA: TGTGCCAGCAGGCCGGACAGACCCACAGATACGCAGTATTTT; CDR3 protein: CASRPDRPTDTQYF
clone size: few; D gene: NA; J gene: TRBJ2-2; V gene: TRBV7-3; CDR3 DNA: TGTGCCAGCAGCTCACGGACATCTCCGAACACCGGGGAGCTGTTTTTT; CDR3 protein: CASSSRTSPNTGELFF
clone size: few; D gene: TRBD1; J gene: TRBJ2-1; V gene: TRBV5-1; CDR3 DNA: TGCGCCAGCAGCTTGGTGGGACAGGGGATCAATGAGCAGTTCTTC; CDR3 protein: CASSLVGQGINEQFF
clone size: NA; D gene: NA; J gene: TRBJ1-2; V gene: TRBV28; CDR3 DNA: TGTGCCAGCAGTTTCGGACAGTATGGCTACACCTTC; CDR3 protein: CASSFGQYGYTF
clone size: few; D gene: NA; J gene: TRBJ2-3; V gene: TRBV6-5; CDR3 DNA: TGTGCCAGCAGTTACGGGCAGGCATCTGGGGATACGCAGTATTTT; CDR3 protein: CASSYGQASGDTQYF
clone size: few; D gene: TRBD1; J gene: TRBJ2-1; V gene: TRBV11-2; CDR3 DNA: TGTGCCAGCAGCACACAGGGGTTCGATGAGCAGTTCTTC; CDR3 protein: CASSTQGFDEQFF
clone size: few; D gene: TRBD2; J gene: TRBJ2-2; V gene: TRBV29-1; CDR3 DNA: TGCAGCATCCCGGGACTAGCGAACACCGGGGAGCTGTTTTTT; CDR3 protein: CSIPGLANTGELFF
clone size: few; D gene: NA; J gene: TRBJ1-2; V gene: TRBV29-1; CDR3 DNA: TGCAGCGCGGGGTCCAATGGCTACACCTTC; CDR3 protein: CSAGSNGYTF
clone size: few; D gene: NA; J gene: TRBJ2-7; V gene: TRBV27; CDR3 DNA: TGTGCCAGCAGTCCGTCGACAGGGAGGAACGAGCAGTACTTC; CDR3 protein: CASSPSTGRNEQYF
clone size: few; D gene: NA; J gene: TRBJ2-3; V gene: TRBV4-3; CDR3 DNA: TGCGCCAGCAGCCAAGTCAGGGGCGATACGCAGTATTTT; CDR3 protein: CASSQVRGDTQYF
clone size: NA; D gene: NA; J gene: TRBJ2-7; V gene: TRBV29-1; CDR3 DNA: TGCAGCGTTGGGAGGACAGAGCAATACGAGCAGTACTTC; CDR3 protein: CSVGRTEQYEQYF
clone size: few; D gene: NA; J gene: TRBJ2-5; V gene: TRBV9; CDR3 DNA: TGTGCCAGCAGCGTAGGAGCGGAAGAGACCCAGTACTTC; CDR3 protein: CASSVGAEETQYF
clone size: few; D gene: NA; J gene: TRBJ2-7; V gene: TRBV5-1; CDR3 DNA: TGCGCCAGCAGCCAGGCCTTTGACAGCTCCTACGAGCAGTACTTC; CDR3 protein: CASSQAFDSSYEQYF
clone size: few; D gene: NA; J gene: TRBJ1-5; V gene: TRBV30; CDR3 DNA: TGTGCCTGGAGTGTACACAGCAATCAGCCCCAGCATTTT; CDR3 protein: CAWSVHSNQPQHF
clone size: NA; D gene: NA; J gene: TRBJ1-6; V gene: TRBV2; CDR3 DNA: TGTGCCAGCTTTCGCGGGGAAGATAATTCACCCCTCCACTTT; CDR3 protein: CASFRGEDNSPLHF
clone size: few; D gene: TRBD2; J gene: TRBJ2-3; V gene: TRBV7-2; CDR3 DNA: TGTGCCAGCAGTTATCTAGCGGGAGGGCCAGATACGCAGTATTTT; CDR3 protein: CASSYLAGGPDTQYF
clone size: few; D gene: NA; J gene: TRBJ1-2; V gene: TRBV4-1; CDR3 DNA: TGCGCCAGCAGCCAGCAAGGGGCTGGTGGCTACACCTTC; CDR3 protein: CASSQQGAGGYTF
clone size: NA; D gene: NA; J gene: TRBJ2-7; V gene: TRBV28; CDR3 DNA: TGTGCCACACGGAGGGGCCCCGGGAACTCCTACGAGCAGTACTTC; CDR3 protein: CATRRGPGNSYEQYF
clone size: NA; D gene: TRBD2; J gene: TRBJ2-7; V gene: TRBV15; CDR3 DNA: TGTGCCACCAGCGGCCAGCGGGGCTCCTACGAGCAGTACTTC; CDR3 protein: CATSGQRGSYEQYF
clone size: NA; D gene: NA; J gene: TRBJ1-2; V gene: TRBV2; CDR3 DNA: TGTGCCAGCAGTCTCACGGGAGGCTACACCTTC; CDR3 protein: CASSLTGGYTF
clone size: few; D gene: NA; J gene: TRBJ2-7; V gene: TRBV28; CDR3 DNA: TGTGCCAGCAGATCAGGCGTAACCTACGAGCAGTACTTC; CDR3 protein: CASRSGVTYEQYF
clone size: few; D gene: TRBD2; J gene: TRBJ2-7; V gene: TRBV30; CDR3 DNA: TGTGCCTGGACTAGCGGGAGTAGACGCGAGCAGTACTTC; CDR3 protein: CAWTSGSRREQYF
clone size: few; D gene: TRBD2; J gene: TRBJ2-1; V gene: TRBV30; CDR3 DNA: TGTGCCTGGAAGCGGGAGGCAATATCCTACAATGAGCAGTTCTTC; CDR3 protein: CAWKREAISYNEQFF
clone size: few; D gene: NA; J gene: TRBJ2-7; V gene: TRBV4-3; CDR3 DNA: TGCGCCAGGCATAGCGTTCCCTACGAGCAGTACTTC; CDR3 protein: CARHSVPYEQYF
clone size: few; D gene: TRBD1; J gene: TRBJ2-5; V gene: TRBV29-1; CDR3 DNA: TGCAGCGTTTGGGACAGAAAAGAGACCCAGTACTTC; CDR3 protein: CSVWDRKETQYF
clone size: NA; D gene: NA; J gene: TRBJ2-1; V gene: TRBV18; CDR3 DNA: TGTGCCAGCTCACGACAGGGAGGACCTTACAATGAGCAGTTCTTC; CDR3 protein: CASSRQGGPYNEQFF
clone size: few; D gene: NA; J gene: TRBJ2-1; V gene: TRBV2; CDR3 DNA: TGTGCCAGCAGCCAGAACTACAATGAGCAGTTCTTC; CDR3 protein: CASSQNYNEQFF
clone size: few; D gene: NA; J gene: TRBJ2-3; V gene: TRBV5-6; CDR3 DNA: TGTGCCAGCAGCTGGAGTGGACTTGAGGTTAATTTT; CDR3 protein: CASSWSGLEVNF
clone size: NA; D gene: NA; J gene: TRBJ2-1; V gene: TRBV9; CDR3 DNA: TGTGCCAGCAGCGCCATGGGCCACAGCTCCTACAATGAGCAGTTCTTC; CDR3 protein: CASSAMGHSSYNEQFF
clone size: NA; D gene: NA; J gene: TRBJ2-7; V gene: TRBV15; CDR3 DNA: TGTGCCACCAGCGTAAGTCAGGGGCACGAGCAGTACTTC; CDR3 protein: CATSVSQGHEQYF